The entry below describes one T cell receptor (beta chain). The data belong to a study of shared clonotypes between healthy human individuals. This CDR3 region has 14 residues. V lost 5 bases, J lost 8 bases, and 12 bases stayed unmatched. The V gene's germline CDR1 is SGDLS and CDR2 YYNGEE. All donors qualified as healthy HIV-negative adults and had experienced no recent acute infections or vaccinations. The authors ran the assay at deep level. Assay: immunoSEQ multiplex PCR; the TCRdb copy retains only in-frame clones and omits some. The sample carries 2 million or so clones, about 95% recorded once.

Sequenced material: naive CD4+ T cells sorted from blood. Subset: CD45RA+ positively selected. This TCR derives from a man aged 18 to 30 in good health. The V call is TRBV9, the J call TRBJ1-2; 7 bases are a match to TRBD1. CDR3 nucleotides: TGTGCCAGCAGATCGACAGGGAATCTGGAAGGCTACACCTTC. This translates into CASRSTGNLEGYTF.